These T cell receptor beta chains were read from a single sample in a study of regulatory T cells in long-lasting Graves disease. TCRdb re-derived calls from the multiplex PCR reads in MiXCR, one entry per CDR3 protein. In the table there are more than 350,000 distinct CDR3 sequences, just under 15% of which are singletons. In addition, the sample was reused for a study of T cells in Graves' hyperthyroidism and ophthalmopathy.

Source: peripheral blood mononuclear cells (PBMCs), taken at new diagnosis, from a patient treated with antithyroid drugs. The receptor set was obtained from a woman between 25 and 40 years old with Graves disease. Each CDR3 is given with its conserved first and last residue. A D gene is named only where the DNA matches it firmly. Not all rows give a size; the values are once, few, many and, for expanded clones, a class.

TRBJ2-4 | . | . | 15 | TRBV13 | TGTGCCAGCAGCACGCAGGGATTTGGCAAAAACATTCAGTACTTC | CASSTQGFGKNIQYF
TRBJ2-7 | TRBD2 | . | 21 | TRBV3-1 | TGTGCCAGCAGCCAAGCTCTCGGTGTTGCTGGTAGCGGGAGGTTTCCCGACGAGCAGTACTTC | CASSQALGVAGSGRFPDEQYF
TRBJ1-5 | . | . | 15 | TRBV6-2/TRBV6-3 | TGTGCCAGCAGTGAAGACGGGGCCGACGGTGGGCCCCAGCATTTT | CASSEDGADGGPQHF
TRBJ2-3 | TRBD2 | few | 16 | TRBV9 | TGTGCCAGCAGCGTGACTAGCGGGAGCGTCACAGATACGCAGTATTTT | CASSVTSGSVTDTQYF
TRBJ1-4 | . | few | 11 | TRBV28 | TGTGCCAGCAGCCCCCGGAACGGACTGTTTTTT | CASSPRNGLFF
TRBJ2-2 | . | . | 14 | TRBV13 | TGTGCCAGCAGCTTAATTGGCGTTCCCGGGGAGCTGTTTTTT | CASSLIGVPGELFF
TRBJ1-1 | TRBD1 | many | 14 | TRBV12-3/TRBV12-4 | TGTGCCAGCAGTACAGGGGTGAGGAACACTGAAGCTTTCTTT | CASSTGVRNTEAFF
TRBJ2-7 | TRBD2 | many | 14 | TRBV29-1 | TGCAGCGTTGAGGGACTAGCGGGGGCCTACGAGCAGTACTTC | CSVEGLAGAYEQYF
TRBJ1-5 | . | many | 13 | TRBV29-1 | TGCAGCGTTGCCTGGCAGAACAATCAGCCCCAGCATTTT | CSVAWQNNQPQHF
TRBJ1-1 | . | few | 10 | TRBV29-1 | TGCAGCGTTGTTGGGGAGTCAGCTTTCTTT | CSVVGESAFF
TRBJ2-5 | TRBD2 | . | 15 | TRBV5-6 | TGTGCCAGCAGCCGTAGACTAGGCGGGGGAGAGACCCAGTACTTC | CASSRRLGGGETQYF
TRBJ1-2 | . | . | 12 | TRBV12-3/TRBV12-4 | TGTGCCAGCAGTTTATTAGAAGTTGGCTACACCTTC | CASSLLEVGYTF
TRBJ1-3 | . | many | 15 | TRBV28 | TGTGCCAGCAACGACGGGCCAGGGTATGGAAACACCATATATTTT | CASNDGPGYGNTIYF
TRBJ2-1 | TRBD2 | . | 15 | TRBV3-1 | TGTGCCAGCAGCCAAGCGACTAGCGGGAGATATGAGCAGTTCTTC | CASSQATSGRYEQFF
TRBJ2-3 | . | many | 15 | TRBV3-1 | TGTGCCAGCAGCCAAGTCGGGGGATTCACAGATACGCAGTATTTT | CASSQVGGFTDTQYF
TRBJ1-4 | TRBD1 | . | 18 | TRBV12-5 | TGTGCTAGTGGTTTCATTGTCCCGACAGGGTGGAGAAATGAAAAACTGTTTTTT | CASGFIVPTGWRNEKLFF
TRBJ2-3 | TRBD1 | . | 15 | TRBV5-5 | TGCGCCAGCAGCTTAGGGACAGGGCGAACAGATACGCAGTATTTT | CASSLGTGRTDTQYF
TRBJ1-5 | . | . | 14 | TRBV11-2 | TGTGCCAGCAGCTCAATTCAGGGCTATCAGCCCCAGCATTTT | CASSSIQGYQPQHF
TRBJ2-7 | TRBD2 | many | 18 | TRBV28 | TGTGCCAGCAGTGGATCCGGCGGGGGGGCCGAACTTGGGTACGAGCAGTACTTC | CASSGSGGGAELGYEQYF
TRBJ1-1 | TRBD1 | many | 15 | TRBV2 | TGTGCCAGCAGTGAATTTAGGGCAGGGGGTACTGAAGCTTTCTTT | CASSEFRAGGTEAFF